The rows below give T cell receptor beta chains drawn from one sample of a study of blood T cell repertoires in COVID-19. Assay used: immunoSEQ multiplex PCR; TCRdb lists only in-frame clones, some missing. The table shows 130,000 or so clones, with roughly three quarters occurring only once. The sample consisted of peripheral blood. These receptors came from a woman in her 70s with acute or convalescent COVID-19. CDR3s include the opening cysteine and the closing phenylalanine or tryptophan. The D gene is left open where the match is weak. The size entry is marked missing in some rows and otherwise reads once, few, many or a size class.

cdr3_nt: TGTGCCACCAGCAGAGAAAAGCGTCCCACAGATACGCAGTATTTT; cdr3_aa: CATSREKRPTDTQYF; d_call: -; clone_size: few; j_call: TRBJ2-3; v_call: TRBV15
cdr3_nt: TGTGCCAGCAGCTTGGACCTGGGAGGGTACGATTTAAAAGCTTTCTTT; cdr3_aa: CASSLDLGGYDLKAFF; d_call: -; clone_size: -; j_call: TRBJ1-1; v_call: TRBV5-8
cdr3_nt: TGTGCCAGCAGCTTGTTAACAGGGGTAAATTCACCCCTCCACTTT; cdr3_aa: CASSLLTGVNSPLHF; d_call: TRBD1; clone_size: -; j_call: TRBJ1-6; v_call: TRBV5-5
cdr3_nt: TGTGCCAGCAGACTCGGGACTAGCGGCTCCTACGAGCAGTACTTC; cdr3_aa: CASRLGTSGSYEQYF; d_call: TRBD2; clone_size: few; j_call: TRBJ2-7; v_call: TRBV25-1
cdr3_nt: TGTGCCAGCAGTTACTCGACAGGGCCACCCCTCCACTTT; cdr3_aa: CASSYSTGPPLHF; d_call: TRBD1; clone_size: -; j_call: TRBJ1-6; v_call: TRBV6-5
cdr3_nt: TGTGCCAGCAGCGTAGGAGGGACAGGGATTAGGGAGTCACCCCTCCACTTT; cdr3_aa: CASSVGGTGIRESPLHF; d_call: TRBD1; clone_size: -; j_call: TRBJ1-6; v_call: TRBV9
cdr3_nt: TGTGCCAGCAGCCTGAGGGCTAGCGGGAGGGCCTCTGGCACAGATACGCAGTATTTT; cdr3_aa: CASSLRASGRASGTDTQYF; d_call: TRBD2; clone_size: once; j_call: TRBJ2-3; v_call: TRBV4-2
cdr3_nt: TGTGCCAGTAGCCAGAATGGACTAGTCCGCACCGGGGAGCTGTTTTTT; cdr3_aa: CASSQNGLVRTGELFF; d_call: TRBD2; clone_size: -; j_call: TRBJ2-2; v_call: TRBV19
cdr3_nt: TGCGCCAGCAGCTTGGGGGACATGGGGACCCAGTACTTC; cdr3_aa: CASSLGDMGTQYF; d_call: -; clone_size: few; j_call: TRBJ2-5; v_call: TRBV5-1
cdr3_nt: TGTGCCACCAGCAGAGATGCGACTAGCGGGAGTGAGACCCAGTACTTC; cdr3_aa: CATSRDATSGSETQYF; d_call: TRBD2; clone_size: -; j_call: TRBJ2-5; v_call: TRBV15
cdr3_nt: TGTGCCAGCACACGAGCGGCGGGGGACAATGAGCAGTTCTTC; cdr3_aa: CASTRAAGDNEQFF; d_call: TRBD2; clone_size: -; j_call: TRBJ2-1; v_call: TRBV5-4
cdr3_nt: TGTGCCACCACGGACAGGGCCGGGCCCCAGCATTTT; cdr3_aa: CATTDRAGPQHF; d_call: TRBD1; clone_size: -; j_call: TRBJ1-5; v_call: TRBV19
cdr3_nt: TGTGCCAGCAGCCAGCGGGGGGGCGTGGAGACCCAGTACTTC; cdr3_aa: CASSQRGGVETQYF; d_call: TRBD2; clone_size: -; j_call: TRBJ2-5; v_call: TRBV5-4
cdr3_nt: TGTGCCAGCAGTTTCCCGTACGGGGAGCAGTTCTTC; cdr3_aa: CASSFPYGEQFF; d_call: -; clone_size: -; j_call: TRBJ2-1; v_call: TRBV28
cdr3_nt: TGTGCCAGCAGTTTATCAGGGGGCTATGGCTACACCTTC; cdr3_aa: CASSLSGGYGYTF; d_call: -; clone_size: -; j_call: TRBJ1-2; v_call: TRBV27
cdr3_nt: TGTGCCAGCAGTGAGAGCTTCGGGACCGGGGAGCTGTTTTTT; cdr3_aa: CASSESFGTGELFF; d_call: -; clone_size: -; j_call: TRBJ2-2; v_call: TRBV6-4
cdr3_nt: TGTGCCACTTGGCAGACAGGGGGAAACTATGGCTACACCTTC; cdr3_aa: CATWQTGGNYGYTF; d_call: TRBD1; clone_size: -; j_call: TRBJ1-2; v_call: TRBV6-5
cdr3_nt: TGCAGCGTTGCCGGGACTAGCGGGAGTTATGAGCAGTTCTTC; cdr3_aa: CSVAGTSGSYEQFF; d_call: TRBD2; clone_size: -; j_call: TRBJ2-1; v_call: TRBV29-1
cdr3_nt: TGTGCCAGCAGTTTCTCCTTTGGCAATCAGCCCCAGCATTTT; cdr3_aa: CASSFSFGNQPQHF; d_call: -; clone_size: -; j_call: TRBJ1-5; v_call: TRBV27
cdr3_nt: TGTGCCAGCAGAGGGACAGGGAGTAATTCACCCCTCCACTTT; cdr3_aa: CASRGTGSNSPLHF; d_call: TRBD1; clone_size: -; j_call: TRBJ1-6; v_call: TRBV27
cdr3_nt: TGTGCCAGCAGAACTGCTAGGGGTGAAGCTTTCTTT; cdr3_aa: CASRTARGEAFF; d_call: -; clone_size: -; j_call: TRBJ1-1; v_call: TRBV12-3/TRBV12-4
cdr3_nt: TGTGCCAGTAGCTACGCGGGGGGGAACACTGAAGCTTTCTTT; cdr3_aa: CASSYAGGNTEAFF; d_call: -; clone_size: -; j_call: TRBJ1-1; v_call: TRBV19
cdr3_nt: TGTGCCAGCAGTTTCCCGGCTAGCGGGAGGTACGAGCAGTACTTC; cdr3_aa: CASSFPASGRYEQYF; d_call: TRBD2; clone_size: few; j_call: TRBJ2-7; v_call: TRBV28
cdr3_nt: TGCGCCAGCAGCCCAGGACAGGGGGTATACAATGAGCAGTTCTTC; cdr3_aa: CASSPGQGVYNEQFF; d_call: TRBD1; clone_size: -; j_call: TRBJ2-1; v_call: TRBV5-1
cdr3_nt: TGCGCCAGCAGCTTGAGCGTCCAATCCTACAATGAGCAGTTCTTC; cdr3_aa: CASSLSVQSYNEQFF; d_call: -; clone_size: few; j_call: TRBJ2-1; v_call: TRBV5-1
cdr3_nt: TGTGCCAGCAGCTTAGCAGGGTTCGGCACAGATACGCAGTATTTT; cdr3_aa: CASSLAGFGTDTQYF; d_call: -; clone_size: many; j_call: TRBJ2-3; v_call: TRBV11-2
cdr3_nt: TGTGCCAGTAGTCTCCGGATCACTAGCGGGATGAACACCGGGGAGCTGTTTTTT; cdr3_aa: CASSLRITSGMNTGELFF; d_call: TRBD2; clone_size: -; j_call: TRBJ2-2; v_call: TRBV19
cdr3_nt: TGTGCCAGCAGCCAAGACAGGGGGCTGGGGAACACTGAAGCTTTCTTT; cdr3_aa: CASSQDRGLGNTEAFF; d_call: TRBD1; clone_size: -; j_call: TRBJ1-1; v_call: TRBV14
cdr3_nt: TGTGCCAGTAGTATAGCCCTAAAACTAGAGACCCAGTACTTC; cdr3_aa: CASSIALKLETQYF; d_call: -; clone_size: few; j_call: TRBJ2-5; v_call: TRBV19
cdr3_nt: TGTGCCAGCAGTGAATTCGGGACAGGATCCAATGAGCAGTTCTTC; cdr3_aa: CASSEFGTGSNEQFF; d_call: TRBD1; clone_size: -; j_call: TRBJ2-1; v_call: TRBV6-1
cdr3_nt: TGCAGCGCCCTCACCGGGACAGGGACTCACGAGCAGTACTTC; cdr3_aa: CSALTGTGTHEQYF; d_call: TRBD1; clone_size: -; j_call: TRBJ2-7; v_call: TRBV29-1
cdr3_nt: TGTGCCAGCAGCCACCCGGGACAGAGGAACAATGAGCAGTTCTTC; cdr3_aa: CASSHPGQRNNEQFF; d_call: TRBD1; clone_size: few; j_call: TRBJ2-1; v_call: TRBV2
cdr3_nt: TGCGCCAGCAGTCCCTCCTCGGGGGATGAGCAGTTCTTC; cdr3_aa: CASSPSSGDEQFF; d_call: -; clone_size: -; j_call: TRBJ2-1; v_call: TRBV23-1
cdr3_nt: TGCGCCAGCAGCCAAGATACAGGACCCTATGGCTACACCTTC; cdr3_aa: CASSQDTGPYGYTF; d_call: -; clone_size: -; j_call: TRBJ1-2; v_call: TRBV4-3
cdr3_nt: TGTGCCAGTAGTATAGGGCTAGCAGGCACCGGGGAGCTGTTTTTT; cdr3_aa: CASSIGLAGTGELFF; d_call: -; clone_size: few; j_call: TRBJ2-2; v_call: TRBV19
cdr3_nt: TGTGCCAGCGATGTTGAGGAACTTCCGAACACTGAAGCTTTCTTT; cdr3_aa: CASDVEELPNTEAFF; d_call: -; clone_size: -; j_call: TRBJ1-1; v_call: TRBV6-5
cdr3_nt: TGTGCCAGCAGTGATGGGACTAGTGTCGCTGATACGCAGTATTTT; cdr3_aa: CASSDGTSVADTQYF; d_call: TRBD2; clone_size: -; j_call: TRBJ2-3; v_call: TRBV6-4
cdr3_nt: TGTGCCAGCAGCGGAGGGGTTCTCTCTGGAAACACCATATATTTT; cdr3_aa: CASSGGVLSGNTIYF; d_call: -; clone_size: -; j_call: TRBJ1-3; v_call: TRBV7-2